The sequence of this T cell receptor (beta chain) was determined in a study of blood T cells in healthy people across ages. A second about 6 to 12 cycle PCR used barcoded and J-beta primers. TCRdb re-called the 5' RACE reads through MiXCR, storing one row per CDR3 protein. The sample has about 670,000 distinct CDR3 sequences, more than 45% seen once; the top ten hold roughly 13%. CDR1 MNHEY and CDR2 SMNVEV come from the germline V gene (reference sequence). The V and J ends lost 2 bases and 3 bases respectively, with 8 bases between them. The CDR3 has 13 residues. In its sample, this clonotype was seen many times.

Sequences were obtained from blood. The chain couples TRBV27 to TRBJ2-7, with D uncertain. The receptor was derived from a woman of 80 years or more in good health. The CDR3, as DNA: TGTGCCAGCAGTTTAAAACCAGACTACGAGCAGTACTTC. Translated: CASSLKPDYEQYF.